This passage covers 27 T cell receptor beta chains from one sample sequenced in a study of blood T cell repertoires in COVID-19. The repertoire was sequenced with immunoSEQ multiplex PCR; TCRdb's copy has only in-frame clones and lacks some. The data contain tens of thousands of clones, 90% of them singletons. Sample: peripheral blood. These receptors came from a woman older than 75 with active or convalescent COVID-19.

The rearrangement joins TRBV11-2 to TRBJ2-1, with 8 positions matching TRBD2. Germline CDR1 reads SGHAT; CDR2 reads FQNNGV. The V segment lost 5 bases and the J segment 7 bases; nucleotides outside the gene matches: 13. CDR3 length: 16 amino acids. CDR3 residues: CASSNILAGRSNEQFF. The CDR3 coding sequence is TGTGCCAGCAGCAACATCTTAGCGGGAAGGTCGAATGAGCAGTTCTTC.

This chain joins TRBV4-1 and TRBJ2-7, with TRBD2 identical over 7 bases. Germline lookup yields CDR1 MGHRA and CDR2 YSYEKL. V was pared by 2 bases and J by 3 bases, with 7 bases of the junction left unmatched. The CDR3 is 15 amino acids. This chain's CDR3 is CASSQIAGPRYEQYF. CDR3 DNA sequence: TGCGCCAGCAGCCAAATAGCGGGTCCACGCTACGAGCAGTACTTC.

The chain uses TRBV28 and TRBJ1-5; 8 bases align to TRBD1. This CDR3 has 15 residues. The V gene's germline CDR1 is MDHEN and CDR2 SYDVKM. Trimming took 6 bases from V and 1 from J; bases not matched to a gene: 5. CDR3 amino acids: CASRATGGSNQPQHF. The CDR3 DNA is TGTGCCAGCAGGGCCACAGGGGGGAGCAATCAGCCCCAGCATTTT. Using reference TRBV28 and TRBJ1-5 for the parts outside the CDR3, the full variable domain is DVKVTQSSRYLVKRTGEKVFLECVQDMDHENMFWYRQDPGLGLRLIYFSYDVKMKEKGDIPEGYSVSREKKERFSLILESASTNQTSMYLCASRATGGSNQPQHFGDGTRLSIL.

The chain employs TRBV5-1 and TRBJ2-5; 7 nucleotides match TRBD1. The germline CDR1 and CDR2 sequences are SGHRS and YFSETQ. The CDR3 runs to 13 residues. Germline trimming cut 7 bases from V and 2 bases from J; bases unmatched to any gene: 5. The CDR3 nucleotides read TGCGCCAGCCAGCAGGGGGTACAAGAGACCCAGTACTTC. Protein sequence: CASQQGVQETQYF.

The chain employs TRBV5-1 and TRBJ2-7; the match to TRBD2 covers 13 bases. Germline V lookup: CDR1 SGHRS, CDR2 YFSETQ. The V and J ends lost 3 bases and 6 bases, in that order; junction bases with no gene match: 6. CDR3 length: 15 residues. The CDR3 DNA reads TGCGCCAGCAGCTCCCGGACTAGCGGGAGTTCCGAGCAGTACTTC. As protein: CASSSRTSGSSEQYF.

The chain combines TRBV5-1 with TRBJ1-3; no firm D call. With 2 bases removed from V and 3 bases from J, the gap between germline ends came to 12 bases. The CDR3 extends over 15 amino acids. Germline V gene data show CDR1 as SGHRS and CDR2 as YFSETQ. CDR3 residues: CASSFGRAGGNTIYF. For the CDR3, the DNA is TGCGCCAGCAGCTTCGGGAGAGCAGGTGGAAACACCATATATTTT. Full variable domain (outside the CDR3, taken from reference TRBV5-1 and TRBJ1-3): KAGVTQTPRYLIKTRGQQVTLSCSPISGHRSVSWYQQTPGQGLQFLFEYFSETQRNKGNFPGRFSGRQFSNSRSEMNVSTLELGDSALYLCASSFGRAGGNTIYFGEGSWLTVV.

This rearrangement joins TRBV5-3 to TRBJ1-2; TRBD1 matches at 11 bases. TRBV5-3 has ORF status, its function being uncertain. The length of the CDR3 is 15 residues. The V and J ends lost 5 bases and 3 bases, in that order; junction bases with no gene match: 6. The CDR3 DNA reads TGTGCCAGAAGAGAGGACAGGGGGCTTGACTATGGCTACACCTTC. Translation: CARREDRGLDYGYTF.

This clone has only one observation. The chain has TRBV27 and TRBJ2-3; TRBD1 matches 7 bases. The CDR3 has 15 residues. J lost 2 bases, V lost 4 bases, and 6 bases had no gene match. The germline gives CDR1 MNHEY, CDR2 SMNVEV (reference sequence). The CDR3 reads CASSYRGQFTDTQYF. CDR3 nucleotides: TGTGCCAGCAGTTATAGGGGACAGTTCACAGATACGCAGTATTTT.

The gene calls are TRBV28 and TRBJ1-1, with TRBD1 identical over 8 bases. Germline CDR1 MDHEN, CDR2 SYDVKM. The CDR3 has 11 amino acids. The CDR3, as DNA: TGTGTTACAGGGGGGAACACTGAAGCTTTCTTT. This sequence encodes CVTGGNTEAFF.

The sample holds one count of this clone. The J gene is TRBJ2-7, the V gene TRBV14; 7 nucleotides line up with TRBD1. The CDR3 has 14 amino acids. Trimming cost V 4 bases and J 2 bases; bases outside gene matches: 5. The germline gives CDR1 SGHDN, CDR2 FVKESK. The CDR3 bases are TGTGCCAGCAGCCTTTGGACAGGAGCCTACGAGCAGTACTTC. Protein product: CASSLWTGAYEQYF.

The chain couples TRBV28 to TRBJ1-1, with D possibly being TRBD1 (5 bases). Per the germline V gene, CDR1 is MDHEN and CDR2 is SYDVKM. The V and J ends lost 2 bases and 11 bases respectively, with 18 bases between them. The CDR3 covers 14 residues. This CDR3 is CASSLGKWNRQAFF. CDR3 nucleotide sequence: TGTGCCAGCAGTTTAGGAAAATGGAACAGGCAGGCTTTCTTT.

The chain couples TRBV11-2 to TRBJ1-1, with D unclear. Germline V gives CDR1 SGHAT, CDR2 FQNNGV. This CDR3 has 14 amino acids. Trimming left V 3 bases short and J 0 bases short, with 8 bases between. The CDR3 loop reads CASSFRGMNTEAFF. The DNA for the CDR3 is TGTGCCAGCAGCTTCCGAGGCATGAACACTGAAGCTTTCTTT.

The chain carries TRBV7-9 and TRBJ2-3, with a tentative D call TRBD1 (5 bases). Germline lookup yields CDR1 SEHNR and CDR2 FQNEAQ (reference sequence). There are 16 residues in the CDR3. Trimming pared 5 bases from V and 0 bases from J, leaving 15 bases between. CDR3 protein: CASSPGPSGSTDTQYF. DNA for the CDR3: TGTGCCAGCAGCCCAGGGCCGAGTGGTAGCACAGATACGCAGTATTTT.

The rearrangement joins TRBV13 to TRBJ2-5, with 7 nucleotides matching TRBD1. This CDR3 has 14 amino acids. V shed 4 bases, J shed 5 bases, and the junction held 7 bases outside the gene matches. The germline V gene has CDR1 PRHDT and CDR2 FYEKMQ (reference sequence). The CDR3 DNA sequence: TGTGCCAGCAGCTCGACAGGGTTCGGCGAGACCCAGTACTTC. This codes for CASSSTGFGETQYF.

This chain links TRBV3-1 (or the pseudogene TRBV3-2) with TRBJ1-3; D gene ambiguous. Per germline, CDR1 LGHDT and CDR2 YNNKEL (reference sequence). With 0 bases removed from V and 0 bases from J, the gap between germline ends came to 3 bases. CDR3 length: 14 amino acids. The CDR3 DNA is TGTGCCAGCAGCCAAGACCTCTCTGGAAACACCATATATTTT. This translates into CASSQDLSGNTIYF.

The chain recombines TRBV19 with TRBJ1-1; possibly TRBD1 for D (5 bases). This CDR3 contains 14 residues. The V end was cut by 6 bases, the J end by 6 bases, with 17 bases between. The germline V gene encodes CDR1 LNHDA and CDR2 SQIVND (reference sequence). CDR3 coding DNA: TGTGCCAGTAGACCGGGCGGGGGGATCGCTGAAGCTTTCTTT. It translates to CASRPGGGIAEAFF.

The V call is TRBV5-5, the J call TRBJ1-1; D possibly corresponds to TRBD1 (5 bases). The CDR3 consists of 15 residues. Germline V lookup: CDR1 SGHKS, CDR2 YYEKEE (reference sequence). Trimming took 0 bases from V and 3 from J, leaving 12 bases between them. The CDR3 spells CASSLVFSGYTEAFF. CDR3 DNA sequence: TGTGCCAGCAGCTTGGTGTTTTCAGGGTACACTGAAGCTTTCTTT.

The rearrangement uses TRBV28 and TRBJ2-3; a possible D gene is TRBD2 (6 bases). Per the germline V gene, CDR1 is MDHEN and CDR2 is SYDVKM. V was clipped by 2 bases and J by 2 bases, with 8 bases between them. The CDR3 loop spans 14 amino acids. The CDR3 loop reads CASSLGGNTDTQYF. In DNA, the CDR3 is TGTGCCAGCAGTTTAGGGGGGAACACAGATACGCAGTATTTT. Together with reference TRBV28 and TRBJ2-3, the CDR3 gives the full variable domain: DVKVTQSSRYLVKRTGEKVFLECVQDMDHENMFWYRQDPGLGLRLIYFSYDVKMKEKGDIPEGYSVSREKKERFSLILESASTNQTSMYLCASSLGGNTDTQYFGPGTRLTVL.

The rearrangement links TRBV7-2 to TRBJ2-7; 10 bases fit TRBD2. Germline CDR1 and CDR2: SGHTA and FQGNSA. V lost 2 bases, J lost 3 bases, and 4 bases stayed unmatched. This CDR3 is 15 amino acids long. CDR3 region: CASSLLAGVVYEQYF. The CDR3 coding sequence is TGTGCCAGCAGCTTACTAGCGGGAGTGGTCTACGAGCAGTACTTC.

The rearrangement links TRBV21-1 to TRBJ2-7; TRBD2, the table's D call, lacks a check against the DNA. TRBV21-1 corresponds to a pseudogene. CDR3 size: 16 residues. This chain's CDR3 is CASSRGGRGCGHEQYF. As DNA, the CDR3 is TGTGCCAGCAGCCGGGGAGGGCGAGGGTGCGGCCACGAGCAGTACTTC.

This clone was seen just once. This sequence joins TRBV9 and TRBJ1-4; D might be TRBD1 (5 bases). Germline assignment: CDR1 SGDLS and CDR2 YYNGEE. V was pared by 5 bases and J by 6 bases, with 14 bases between. CDR3 length: 14 residues. In nucleotides, the CDR3 is TGTGCCAGCAGTCGCGGGACCCGACATGAAAAACTGTTTTTT. Residues: CASSRGTRHEKLFF.

This chain connects TRBV27 to TRBJ1-2; tentatively, D is TRBD1 (5 bases). V lost 2 bases, J lost 6 bases, and 10 bases lay in between. From germline, CDR1 is MNHEY and CDR2 SMNVEV (reference sequence). The CDR3 is 13 amino acids. CDR3: CASSLEAGNGYTF. DNA for the CDR3: TGTGCCAGCAGTTTAGAGGCAGGGAATGGCTACACCTTC.

The chain is built from TRBV7-8 and TRBJ2-1; the match to TRBD2 covers 9 bases. Trimming removed 4 bases from V and 0 bases from J; junction bases left unmatched: 7. The CDR3 totals 17 residues. CDR1 is SGHVS, CDR2 FQNEAQ, per germline. This chain's CDR3 is CASSSGHSGSSYNEQFF. For the CDR3, the DNA is TGTGCCAGCAGCTCAGGGCATAGCGGGAGCTCCTACAATGAGCAGTTCTTC.

The J gene is TRBJ2-5, the V gene TRBV18, with D unclear. The V gene lost 2 bases and the J gene lost 5 bases, with 9 bases spanning the gap. The CDR3 consists of 13 residues. Germline CDR1 is KGHSH and CDR2 is LQKENI. Here the CDR3 DNA reads TGTGCCAGCTCACCAGGCAACGGGGAGACCCAGTACTTC. It specifies CASSPGNGETQYF.

This clone has just one count. The rearrangement uses TRBV30 and TRBJ2-2, with 12 bases aligning to TRBD2. Looked up from germline, CDR1 is GTSNPN and CDR2 is SVGIG (reference sequence). CDR3 length: 16 amino acids. V shed 4 bases, J shed 4 bases, and the junction held 7 bases outside the gene matches. The CDR3 reads CAWIPSSGRATGELFF. DNA of the CDR3: TGTGCCTGGATCCCCTCTAGCGGGAGGGCCACCGGGGAGCTGTTTTTT.

The CDR3 sequence: CSVGPGKETQYF. The CDR3 DNA reads TGCAGCGTTGGGCCAGGGAAAGAGACCCAGTACTTC. This rearrangement joins TRBV29-1 to TRBJ2-5; tentatively, D is TRBD1 (5 bases). V shed 4 bases and J shed 3 bases, with 9 bases lying between them. The germline CDR1 and CDR2 sequences are SQVTM and ANQGSEA. The CDR3 spans 12 residues.

The V call is TRBV28, the J call TRBJ1-4; 7 nucleotides align to TRBD1. The CDR3 has 14 amino acids. J gave up 6 bases and V 2 bases, and 3 bases lay outside the gene matches. Germline CDR1 is MDHEN and CDR2 is SYDVKM. CDR3 loop: CASSLRQGYEKLFF. CDR3 nucleotide sequence: TGTGCCAGCAGTTTAAGACAGGGTTATGAAAAACTGTTTTTT.